These T cell receptor beta chains were read from a single sample in a study of T cells in Graves' hyperthyroidism and ophthalmopathy. MiXCR, applied by TCRdb to the multiplex PCR reads, yields one record per CDR3 protein. In the table there are hundreds of thousands of distinct CDR3 sequences, 38% of which are singletons. Sequenced: blood. All receptors derive from a young man with Graves' hyperthyroidism. CDR3s include the opening cysteine and the closing phenylalanine or tryptophan. The D gene is left open where the match is weak. The listing skips clone size in some rows; elsewhere it reads once, few, many or a size class.

D gene,V gene,clone size,J gene,CDR3 DNA,CDR3 protein
.,TRBV29-1,.,TRBJ1-6,TGCAGCGTTGGATCGGGGCCCGATTCACCCCTCCACTTT,CSVGSGPDSPLHF
.,TRBV7-9,many,TRBJ1-4,TGTGCCAGCAGCTTCCGGGACGATAATGAAAAACTGTTTTTT,CASSFRDDNEKLFF
.,TRBV12-3/TRBV12-4,.,TRBJ1-1,TGTGCCAGCAGTTTCGGGGAAGTGAACACTGAAGCTTTCTTT,CASSFGEVNTEAFF
.,TRBV12-3/TRBV12-4,few,TRBJ2-5,TGTGCCAGCAGTTTATATCAGCGGGAGACCCAGTACTTC,CASSLYQRETQYF
TRBD2,TRBV7-2,.,TRBJ2-7,TGTGCCAGCAGCTTAGATCGAACTAGCGGGGTTCTCGAGCAGTACTTC,CASSLDRTSGVLEQYF
.,TRBV9,few,TRBJ1-1,TGTGCCAGCAGCGCCGGGGATTTGGGCGGGGTTGCTTTCTTT,CASSAGDLGGVAFF
.,TRBV20-1,few,TRBJ2-5,TGCAGTGCTAGACCGACAGGAATAGAGACCCAGTACTTC,CSARPTGIETQYF
.,TRBV29-1,many,TRBJ2-2,TGCAGCGTTGAAGGGGGGATAGGGTATACCGGGGAGCTGTTTTTT,CSVEGGIGYTGELFF
.,TRBV20-1,many,TRBJ1-2,TGCAGTGCTAGAGATTGGCGGGGCTATGGCTACACCTTC,CSARDWRGYGYTF
.,TRBV6-6,.,TRBJ2-5,TGTGCCAGCAGTTACATGTCTGGGGACCAAGAGACCCAGTACTTC,CASSYMSGDQETQYF
.,TRBV7-9,.,TRBJ2-5,TGTGCCAGCAGCCCTAAGACGTTGGCTGAAGAGACCCAGTACTTC,CASSPKTLAEETQYF
.,TRBV29-1,once,TRBJ1-5,TGCAGCGTTGGGCGGGCTAGCGGACAAGAGACCCAGCATTTT,CSVGRASGQETQHF
TRBD1,TRBV7-2,.,TRBJ2-7,TGTGCCAGCAGCTGGGGGCCGGGACAGGGGGCGGACGAGCAGTACTTC,CASSWGPGQGADEQYF
TRBD2,TRBV25-1,many,TRBJ2-7,TGTGCCAGCACCGGAGCGGGAGTGAGGGAGCAGTACTTC,CASTGAGVREQYF
TRBD1,TRBV7-2,many,TRBJ1-2,TGTGCCAGCAGCTGGTACGGACAGGGAGCTTATGGCTACACCTTC,CASSWYGQGAYGYTF
TRBD1,TRBV29-1,many,TRBJ1-5,TGCAGCGTTGCTACGGACAGGGTCAATCAGCCCCAGCATTTT,CSVATDRVNQPQHF
.,TRBV15,many,TRBJ1-6,TGTGCCACCAGCAGAGACAGAGATTATAATTCACCCCTCCACTTT,CATSRDRDYNSPLHF
.,TRBV7-3,once,TRBJ1-6,TGTGCCAGCAGTTCTAACATGGGACAACCCGGCGTATCCTATAATTCACCCCTCCACTTT,CASSSNMGQPGVSYNSPLHF
.,TRBV2,many,TRBJ2-5,TGTGCCTCGGGAGACCGACAAGAGACCCAGTACTTC,CASGDRQETQYF
.,TRBV7-2,.,TRBJ1-6,TGTGCCAGCAGCTTAGGCAGTATAAGGTCACCCCTCCACTTT,CASSLGSIRSPLHF
.,TRBV12-3/TRBV12-4,many,TRBJ1-2,TGTGCCAGCAGTCCCAGACCGTATGGCTACACCTTC,CASSPRPYGYTF
TRBD2,TRBV7-9,few,TRBJ2-7,TGTGCCAGCAGTACCGCCGGGGGGGGGTTGGAGCAGTACTTC,CASSTAGGGLEQYF
.,TRBV20-1,.,TRBJ2-5,TGCAGTGCTAGCGTTTCGGGAGACGGGAATCAGCCCCAGTACTTC,CSASVSGDGNQPQYF
.,TRBV5-6,few,TRBJ1-2,TGTGCCAGCAGCACTTGGGACGGTGCATATGGCTACACCTTC,CASSTWDGAYGYTF
.,TRBV10-2,many,TRBJ1-1,TGCGCCAGCAGTGGAGAGGGCCGGACTGAAGCTTTCTTT,CASSGEGRTEAFF
.,TRBV15,many,TRBJ2-7,TGTGCCACCAGCAGAGCGGCTTCTCGCCAGTACTTC,CATSRAASRQYF
.,TRBV10-3,.,TRBJ2-7,TGTGCCAGCGGGCCCGACTTACAGTACGAGCAGTACTTC,CASGPDLQYEQYF
.,TRBV7-9,many,TRBJ1-1,TGTGCCAGCAGCTTCTCTCTTTCGGTGAACACTGAAGCTTTCTTT,CASSFSLSVNTEAFF
.,TRBV7-8,few,TRBJ2-7,TGTGCCAGCAGCTTCTACCCTCAGCCCTACGAGCAGTACTTC,CASSFYPQPYEQYF
.,TRBV15,.,TRBJ1-4,TGTGCCACCAGCATGTGGGATAGAAAACTGTTTTTT,CATSMWDRKLFF
.,TRBV7-2,.,TRBJ2-2,TGTGCCAGCAGCAAGGACACTTACACCGGGGAGCTGTTTTTT,CASSKDTYTGELFF
TRBD1,TRBV7-9,.,TRBJ1-2,TGTGCCAGCAGCCCCGTGACAGGGTTGGACTATGGCTACACCTTC,CASSPVTGLDYGYTF
.,TRBV5-1,.,TRBJ2-2,TGCGCCAGCAGCTCCATGCCACAGGGGAACACCGGGGAGCTGTTTTTT,CASSSMPQGNTGELFF
.,TRBV15,.,TRBJ2-1,TGTGCCACCAGCGGAGACCTGGGACCCCTGGTTGGTAGTGAGCAGTTCTTC,CATSGDLGPLVGSEQFF
.,TRBV10-3,.,TRBJ2-7,TGTGCCATCAGTGATGGGACGGCAACCTCCTACGAGCAGTACTTC,CAISDGTATSYEQYF
TRBD1,TRBV7-9,.,TRBJ2-2,TGCGCCAGCAGCCAAGGACAGGGGGCTGTCACCGGGGAGCTGTTTTTT,CASSQGQGAVTGELFF
.,TRBV9,many,TRBJ2-5,TGTGCCAGCAGCGTAGGGGGAGGAGCTCAAGAGACCCAGTACTTC,CASSVGGGAQETQYF
.,TRBV10-3,.,TRBJ1-5,TGTGTCAGCAGTTACCCTCCCGGGGCAGCGGGCAATCAGCCCCAGCATTTT,CVSSYPPGAAGNQPQHF